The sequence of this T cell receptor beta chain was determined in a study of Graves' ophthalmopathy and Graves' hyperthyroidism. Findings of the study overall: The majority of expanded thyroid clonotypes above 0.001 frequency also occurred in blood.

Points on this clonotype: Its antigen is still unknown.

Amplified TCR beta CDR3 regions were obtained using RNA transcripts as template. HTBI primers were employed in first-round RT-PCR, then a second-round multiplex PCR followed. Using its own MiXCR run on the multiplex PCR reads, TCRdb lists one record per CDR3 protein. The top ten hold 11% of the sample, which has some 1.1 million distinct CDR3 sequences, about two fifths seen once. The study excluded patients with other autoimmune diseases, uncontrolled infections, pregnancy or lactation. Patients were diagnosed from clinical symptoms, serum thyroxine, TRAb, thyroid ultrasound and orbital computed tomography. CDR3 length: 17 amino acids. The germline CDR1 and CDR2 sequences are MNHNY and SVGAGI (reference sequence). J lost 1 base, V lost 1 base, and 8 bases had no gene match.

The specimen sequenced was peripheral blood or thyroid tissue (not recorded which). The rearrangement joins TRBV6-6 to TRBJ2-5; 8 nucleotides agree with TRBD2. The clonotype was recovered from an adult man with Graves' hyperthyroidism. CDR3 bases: TGTGCCAGCAGTTACTGGGGGTCGGGGGGGGTCCAAGAGACCCAGTACTTC. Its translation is CASSYWGSGGVQETQYF.